The next 32 T cell receptor beta chains were all read from a single sample in a study of CD8 T cells in Susac syndrome. RNA totalling about 0.45 to 1 ug underwent reverse transcription with random hexamers. One entry per CDR3 protein results from TCRdb running MiXCR on the immunoSEQ multiplex PCR reads. The sample includes about 200,000 distinct CDR3 sequences, 91% of them seen just once. Sequenced input: CD4+ T cells from PBMCs. All receptors derive from a human donor with Susac syndrome.

The chain is built from TRBV29-1 and TRBJ2-7; D is perhaps TRBD1 or TRBD2 (5 bases each). This CDR3 is 13 amino acids long. CDR1 is SQVTM, CDR2 ANQGSEA, per germline. Trimming pared 5 bases from V and 3 bases from J, leaving 14 bases between. The DNA of the CDR3 is TGCAGCGTTAGGAAAGCAGGGAGCTACGAGCAGTACTTC. This translates into CSVRKAGSYEQYF.

This sequence joins TRBV4-1 and TRBJ1-4; no clear D gene. CDR3 length equals 16 residues. V shed 0 bases and J shed 5 bases, with 13 bases lying between them. Per germline, CDR1 MGHRA and CDR2 YSYEKL. CDR3 loop: CASSQDATTRNEKLFF. The CDR3, as DNA: TGCGCCAGCAGCCAAGATGCGACGACGAGGAATGAAAAACTGTTTTTT.

The J gene is TRBJ2-1, the V gene TRBV5-1; D ambiguous. Trimming cost V 0 bases and J 5 bases, with 12 bases left between them. Per the germline V gene, CDR1 is SGHRS and CDR2 is YFSETQ. CDR3 length: 15 residues. The CDR3 bases are TGCGCCAGCAGCTTGGCCGAAATCCTAAACAATGAGCAGTTCTTC. Translation gives CASSLAEILNNEQFF.

This chain links TRBV30 with TRBJ1-5; TRBD1 agrees at 10 bases. The CDR3 is 15 residues long. V was clipped by 2 bases and J by 2 bases; unmatched bases: 3. Germline loops: CDR1 GTSNPN, CDR2 SVGIG (reference sequence). The CDR3 region is CAWSPGTGGNQPQHF. For the CDR3, the DNA is TGTGCCTGGAGTCCAGGGACAGGGGGCAATCAGCCCCAGCATTTT.

This sequence joins TRBV9 and TRBJ1-2; 11 bases agree with TRBD1. The CDR3 consists of 15 residues. After removal of 4 bases from V and 8 bases from J, the junction contained 10 bases not matched to a gene. From germline, CDR1 is SGDLS and CDR2 YYNGEE. In DNA, the CDR3 is TGTGCCAGCAGCCTCATAGGACAGGGGGCAGGAGGCTACACCTTC. It translates to CASSLIGQGAGGYTF. The full variable domain, with the rest looked up from reference TRBV9 and TRBJ1-2, is DSGVTQTPKHLITATGQRVTLRCSPRSGDLSVYWYQQSLDQGLQFLIQYYNGEERAKGNILERFSAQQFPDLHSELNLSSLELGDSALYFCASSLIGQGAGGYTFGSGTRLTVV.

This chain connects TRBV5-8 to TRBJ2-1, with 14 bases fitting TRBD2. Germline V CDR1 and CDR2: SGHTS, YDEGEE. V lost 5 bases and J lost 4; bases outside the gene matches: 5. The CDR3 consists of 16 residues. The chain's CDR3 is CASSKGTSGGYNEQFF. CDR3 DNA: TGTGCCAGCAGTAAAGGGACTAGCGGGGGTTACAATGAGCAGTTCTTC. Supplemented by reference TRBV5-8 and TRBJ2-1, the full variable domain reads EAGVTQSPTHLIKTRGQQATLRCSPISGHTSVYWYQQALGLGLQFLLWYDEGEERNRGNFPPRFSGRQFPNYSSELNVNALELEDSALYLCASSKGTSGGYNEQFFGPGTRLTVL.

V and J are TRBV18 and TRBJ2-2; no clear D gene. There are 15 residues in the CDR3. Germline loops: CDR1 KGHSH, CDR2 LQKENI. Trimming took 3 bases from V and 6 from J, leaving 14 bases between them. The CDR3 here is CASSPPLLGSGELFF. For the CDR3, the DNA is TGTGCCAGCTCACCGCCTCTACTCGGGTCCGGGGAGCTGTTTTTT.

This clonotype appeared a single time. The CDR3 loop is CSARSGGGEQYF. The CDR3 nucleotides read TGCAGTGCTAGGTCAGGGGGCGGCGAGCAGTACTTC. V gene TRBV20-1 combines with J gene TRBJ2-7; the match to TRBD1 covers 8 bases. With V trimmed by 3 bases and J by 6 bases, 4 bases remained unmatched. The CDR3 consists of 12 residues. Germline CDR1 is DFQATT and CDR2 is SNEGSKA (reference sequence).

This chain uses TRBV30 with TRBJ1-2; no reliable D call. Germline V gene data show CDR1 as GTSNPN and CDR2 as SVGIG (reference sequence). The CDR3 spans 11 residues. Trimming took off 0 bases at V and 9 bases at J, with 8 bases between the two ends. As DNA, the CDR3 is TGTGCCTGGAGTGTACCTGGGAGCTACACCTTC. Protein sequence: CAWSVPGSYTF.

V usage is TRBV5-1 and J usage is TRBJ2-1, with unresolved D. The CDR3 spans 17 residues. Germline CDR1 and CDR2: SGHRS and YFSETQ. Trimming shortened V by 4 bases and J by 2 bases, and 19 bases separated the two germline ends. The CDR3 DNA is TGCGCCAGCAGCCGAACCCCCTTCTCGGAGACCTACAATGAGCAGTTCTTC. Protein: CASSRTPFSETYNEQFF.

The rearrangement links TRBV20-1 to TRBJ2-7, with D perhaps given as TRBD1 or TRBD2 (5 bases each). Germline CDR1 DFQATT, CDR2 SNEGSKA (reference sequence). Trimming cost V 4 bases and J 5 bases, with 12 bases left between them. The CDR3 is 12 residues long. In DNA, the CDR3 is TGCAGTGCTACCGGGGCGTCTAACGAGCAGTACTTC. Its protein product is CSATGASNEQYF.

J is TRBJ2-7 and V is TRBV20-1; D is undetermined. CDR3 length: 14 amino acids. V gave up 6 bases and J gave up 6 bases, with 21 bases separating them. Looked up from germline, CDR1 is DFQATT and CDR2 is SNEGSKA (reference sequence). DNA for the CDR3: TGCAGTGCCCCGGACGAGGAATTAGTCGGCGAGCAGTACTTC. Amino acids: CSAPDEELVGEQYF.

This clonotype was seen just once. The chain links TRBV5-6 to TRBJ1-2, with unresolved D. This CDR3 region has 11 residues. The ends were cut back, 0 bases at V and 14 bases at J, with 11 bases in the middle. Germline V CDR1 and CDR2: SGHDT, YYEEEE. CDR3 bases: TGTGCCAGCAGCTTGGAAGGATCAGAGACCTTC. Its translation: CASSLEGSETF.

This chain links TRBV19 with TRBJ2-3; the match to TRBD2 covers 9 bases. This CDR3 is 16 amino acids long. Per the germline V gene, CDR1 is LNHDA and CDR2 is SQIVND (reference sequence). J gave up 4 bases and V 3 bases, and 8 bases lay outside the gene matches. CDR3 protein: CASSIGGGGASDTQYF. Written as DNA, the CDR3 is TGTGCCAGTAGTATTGGGGGCGGGGGGGCCTCAGATACGCAGTATTTT.

The CDR3 sequence is CASVLGGGSYNEQFF. As DNA, the CDR3 is TGCGCCAGCGTCTTGGGCGGGGGATCCTACAATGAGCAGTTCTTC. This chain connects TRBV5-1 to TRBJ2-1; 7 bases map to TRBD2. The CDR3 runs to 15 residues. Germline V CDR1 and CDR2: SGHRS, YFSETQ. The V gene end was trimmed by 7 bases and the J gene end by 1 base; junction bases not matched to a gene: 8.

The gene calls are TRBV30 and TRBJ1-2; D gene unclear. CDR1 GTSNPN and CDR2 SVGIG come from the germline V gene (reference sequence). V was pared by 5 bases and J by 1 base, with 23 bases between. This CDR3 has 17 residues. The CDR3, as DNA: TGTGCCTGGGGACGTGAGATAGGACGCAAGAGTAACTATGGCTACACCTTC. This translates into CAWGREIGRKSNYGYTF.

The J gene is TRBJ1-4, the V gene TRBV3-1, with D uncertain. CDR3 length: 13 residues. In germline, CDR1 is LGHDT, CDR2 YNNKEL (reference sequence). V was cut by 6 bases and J by 0 bases, with 5 bases left in between. CDR3 loop: CASSVSTNEKLFF. The CDR3 DNA is TGTGCCAGCAGTGTATCAACTAATGAAAAACTGTTTTTT.

This clonotype came up once. This sequence joins TRBV20-1 and TRBJ2-5; 10 bases map to TRBD2. The V segment lost 4 bases and the J segment 4 bases; nucleotides outside the gene matches: 3. This CDR3 comprises 13 residues. Germline V gene data show CDR1 as DFQATT and CDR2 as SNEGSKA (reference sequence). The CDR3 sequence is CSATLAGAETQYF. The CDR3 DNA follows: TGCAGTGCTACCCTAGCGGGGGCAGAGACCCAGTACTTC.

Only one count was recorded for this clonotype. This sequence joins TRBV28 and TRBJ2-7; tentative D call: TRBD2 (5 bases). Germline V lookup: CDR1 MDHEN, CDR2 SYDVKM. The CDR3 runs 15 residues. V was shortened by 6 bases and J by 3 bases, with 18 bases between the two germline ends. Here the CDR3 reads CASRSSVDSLYEQYF. DNA of the CDR3: TGTGCCAGCAGGTCCTCCGTGGACTCACTCTACGAGCAGTACTTC.

The J gene is TRBJ2-2, the V gene TRBV7-8, with 8 bases aligning to TRBD1. This CDR3 region has 18 residues. The germline V gene has CDR1 SGHVS and CDR2 FQNEAQ. Trimming at V came to 2 bases and at J to 1 base, leaving 9 bases not matched to a gene. The CDR3 region has the DNA TGTGCCAGCAGCTTATCAGTATATGGGACAGGGAACACCGGGGAGCTGTTTTTT. Encoded protein: CASSLSVYGTGNTGELFF.

The V gene is TRBV7-8, the J gene TRBJ1-2; 8 bases match TRBD1. The CDR3 is 15 amino acids. V dropped 2 bases and J dropped 8; count of bases not matched to a gene: 10. The germline V gene has CDR1 SGHVS and CDR2 FQNEAQ. The CDR3 nucleotides read TGTGCCAGCAGCTTACTCGGGACAGGCTTAGCGGGCTACACCTTC. Amino acid sequence: CASSLLGTGLAGYTF.

The genes are TRBV18 and TRBJ2-7, with 8 bases aligning to TRBD2. The V and J ends lost 3 bases and 5 bases, in that order; junction bases with no gene match: 12. CDR3 length: 16 residues. Germline CDR1 and CDR2: KGHSH and LQKENI. The CDR3 region has the DNA TGTGCCAGCTCACCCAACAGGGTAGGAGCGGGAGACGAGCAGTACTTC. It translates to CASSPNRVGAGDEQYF.

The V call is TRBV30, the J call TRBJ2-6; D gene ambiguous. The CDR3 loop spans 17 amino acids. The germline V and J ends were trimmed by 0 bases and 0 bases, with 12 bases remaining between them. Germline CDR1 reads GTSNPN; CDR2 reads SVGIG (reference sequence). CDR3 amino acids: CAWSVRRTSSGANVLTF. The CDR3 region has the DNA TGTGCCTGGAGTGTACGTAGAACAAGCTCTGGGGCCAACGTCCTGACTTTC.

The V and J genes are TRBV4-2 and TRBJ2-3; perhaps TRBD1 as D (6 bases). Per germline, CDR1 LGHNA and CDR2 YNFKEQ. The CDR3 covers 15 residues. V lost 1 base and J 6 bases, leaving 14 bases between the germline ends. CDR3 loop: CASSQAQSRGDTQYF. Written as DNA, the CDR3 is TGTGCCAGCAGCCAAGCCCAATCTAGGGGGGATACGCAGTATTTT.

This chain joins TRBV12-3 or TRBV12-4 and TRBJ2-1; 11 bases are a match to TRBD2. V was pared by 7 bases and J by 7 bases, with 9 bases of the junction left unmatched. The CDR3 length is 15 residues. CDR3 protein: CASTLRLAGRNEQFF. In DNA form, the CDR3 reads TGTGCCAGCACTCTGCGACTAGCGGGAAGGAATGAGCAGTTCTTC.

The chain employs TRBV12-3 or TRBV12-4 and TRBJ1-3, with no clear D. With 7 bases removed from V and 6 bases from J, the gap between germline ends came to 13 bases. This CDR3 is 13 amino acids long. For the CDR3, the DNA is TGTGCCAGCATCCCCGGACGGATAAACACCATATATTTT. Translating gives CASIPGRINTIYF.

This chain links TRBV9 with TRBJ2-1, with TRBD2 identical over 9 bases. Trimming at V came to 3 bases and at J to 6 bases, leaving 7 bases not matched to a gene. Germline CDR1 reads SGDLS; CDR2 reads YYNGEE. The CDR3 is made up of 15 amino acids. CDR3 DNA sequence: TGTGCCAGCAGCGCCGGGACTAGCATTCCCAATGAGCAGTTCTTC. This sequence encodes CASSAGTSIPNEQFF.

This chain connects TRBV7-3 to TRBJ2-2, with D possibly being TRBD1 (6 bases). The CDR3 runs to 12 residues. CDR1 is SGHTA and CDR2 is FQGTGA in the germline V gene. V shed 4 bases and J shed 7 bases, with 7 bases lying between them. The CDR3 DNA reads as TGTGCCAGCAGCTCGGACAGCGGGGAGCTGTTTTTT. This codes for CASSSDSGELFF.

A single count supports this clonotype. This chain connects TRBV6-5 to TRBJ1-2; D unclear. The CDR3 spans 13 residues. V was cut by 0 bases and J by 5 bases, with 7 bases left in between. Per germline, CDR1 MNHEY and CDR2 SVGAGI. CDR3 in amino acids: CASSYSGGYGYTF. In DNA, the CDR3 is TGTGCCAGCAGTTACTCTGGAGGATATGGCTACACCTTC.

The CDR3 sequence: CASSLAGSGGADTQYF. CDR3 sequence (DNA): TGTGCCAGCAGCTTAGCTGGTAGCGGGGGGGCAGATACGCAGTATTTT. The J gene is TRBJ2-3, the V gene TRBV7-2, with 11 bases that match TRBD2. J was trimmed by 4 bases and V by 0 bases; bases with no gene match: 3. The CDR3 sequence is 16 residues long. The V gene's germline CDR1 is SGHTA and CDR2 FQGNSA.

The genes are TRBV20-1 and TRBJ1-5, with D uncertain. This CDR3 has 16 residues. CDR1 and CDR2 from the germline V gene are DFQATT and SNEGSKA (reference sequence). Trimming removed 3 bases from V and 2 bases from J, with 17 bases in between. The CDR3 sequence: CSASIRDYYGNQPQHF. CDR3 DNA sequence: TGCAGTGCTAGTATTAGGGATTATTACGGCAATCAGCCCCAGCATTTT.

The chain couples TRBV5-4 to TRBJ2-3; 10 positions agree with TRBD2. The germline V gene has CDR1 SGHNT and CDR2 YYREEE (reference sequence). The CDR3 has 18 amino acids. V shed 0 bases and J 0 bases; nucleotides not matched to a gene: 7. The CDR3 loop is CASSLGLAGGGSTDTQYF. CDR3 sequence (DNA): TGTGCCAGCAGCTTGGGGTTAGCGGGGGGCGGTAGCACAGATACGCAGTATTTT.